There are many counts of the clone carrying this T cell receptor beta chain. The antigen remains unidentified. This record belongs to a study of Graves' ophthalmopathy and Graves' hyperthyroidism. Study background: Samples of peripheral blood were obtained at initial diagnosis, prior to treatment of any kind. General study results and limits: Progression of ophthalmopathy was predicted by the model with roughly 71% sensitivity and just over 72% specificity.

RNA served as the template for amplifying TCR beta CDR3 regions. Second-round multiplex PCR came after first-round RT-PCR with HTBI primers. TCRdb used MiXCR to reprocess the multiplex PCR reads, holding one entry per CDR3 protein. Seen here are over 650,000 distinct CDR3 sequences, over 40% observed once, and the top ten hold roughly 3.5%. Moderate-to-severe activity, CAS at least 3, NOSPECS at least 4 and duration under 3 months characterized donors with ophthalmopathy. Enrollment excluded any patients with other autoimmune diseases, uncontrolled infections, pregnancy or lactation. V was clipped by 9 bases and J by 3 bases, with 14 bases between them. The CDR3 totals 13 residues. The germline V gene has CDR1 SNHLY and CDR2 FYNNEI.

The sequence derives from an adult man with Graves' ophthalmopathy. The sequencing input was peripheral blood. This chain joins TRBV2 and TRBJ1-1, with a weak D call TRBD1 (6 bases). CDR3 amino acids: CARHRVPDTEAFF. Here the CDR3 DNA reads TGTGCCAGACACAGGGTACCGGACACTGAAGCTTTCTTT.